This T cell receptor beta chain comes out of a study of STAT3 mutations in large granular lymphocyte leukemia. Study at large: Roughly 38% of treated T-LGLL patients showed hematologic response to immunosuppression. General study findings and limits: No sample exists from the first appearance of each clone. TCR clonotype switching after therapy occurred in 6 of 18 patients. Persisting codominant clonotypes may have hidden a small pathogenic clone. At least one immunodominant TCR beta clonotype appeared in every T-cell large granular lymphocyte leukemia patient.

Turning to this clone: Its antigen is currently unknown.

Measured with immunoSEQ multiplex PCR; TCRdb has only the in-frame clones, and not every one. The top ten clones hold 8.5% to 10% of a sample with 15,000 to 20,000 clones, just under 85% of them seen once. V was shortened by 7 bases and J by 5 bases, with 8 bases between the two germline ends. This CDR3 contains 11 residues. Germline assignment: CDR1 MDHEN and CDR2 SYDVKM. Sequenced: peripheral blood mononuclear cells. The chain is built from TRBV28 and TRBJ1-1; a possible D gene is TRBD1 (5 bases). The receptor comes from a man in his fifties with T-cell large granular lymphocyte leukemia. Some clones in this sample may be carry-over from other donors' samples. This CDR3 reads CASMGVTEAFF. CDR3 coding DNA: TGTGCCAGCATGGGGGTTACTGAAGCTTTCTTT.